A selection of T cell receptor beta chains follows, all from one sample in a study of glioma-infiltrating T cells after dendritic cell vaccination. Clones were read by immunoSEQ multiplex PCR, and TCRdb kept only the in-frame ones, dropping some. The sample lists roughly 80,000 clones; roughly 84% were seen once. Sequenced material: blood, taken after dendritic cell vaccination. The origin of the receptors is a human donor with glioblastoma. Both conserved end residues are part of each CDR3. D genes are given only for firm matches. Size is stated for part of the rows, as once, few or many counts, or as a class when the clone is expanded.

cdr3_nt cdr3_aa v_call clone_size d_call j_call
TGTGCCAGCAGTGAAACAGGGGATTTAACTAACTATGGCTACACCTTC CASSETGDLTNYGYTF TRBV25-1 NA TRBD1 TRBJ1-2
TGCGCCAGCAGCCAAGATGAGGGGAGGCTGTCGGGAGATACGCAGTATTTT CASSQDEGRLSGDTQYF TRBV4-1 NA NA TRBJ2-3
TGTGCCAGCAGCTCGACAGGGTTTGGGGCTTTCTTT CASSSTGFGAFF TRBV7-6 NA TRBD1 TRBJ1-1
TGTGCCAGCAGCGTAGGACAGGGGAACACTGAAGCTTTCTTT CASSVGQGNTEAFF TRBV9 NA TRBD1 TRBJ1-1
TGCGCCAGCAGCTTGTCAAGAGGTCAAGAGACCCAGTACTTC CASSLSRGQETQYF TRBV5-1 NA NA TRBJ2-5
TGCGCCAGCAGCTTGGGGACTAGCGGGGGTACAGATACGCAGTATTTT CASSLGTSGGTDTQYF TRBV5-1 NA TRBD2 TRBJ2-3
TGTGCCAGCAGCCAAGAAGGGGGCGTTGGAAACACCATATATTTT CASSQEGGVGNTIYF TRBV4-2 few TRBD1 TRBJ1-3
TGTGCCAGTAGTGGCACTAGCGGGAGGGCCCTAGGGTACAATGAGCAGTTCTTC CASSGTSGRALGYNEQFF TRBV19 NA TRBD2 TRBJ2-1
TGTGCCAGCGGGGGGCAGGGGTCTGAAGCTTTCTTT CASGGQGSEAFF TRBV15 few NA TRBJ1-1
TGCGCCAGCAGCTTGGCCGAGAGCTATGGCTACACCTTC CASSLAESYGYTF TRBV5-1 NA NA TRBJ1-2
TGTGCCAGCAGTGAACATCGGGGCAGGGGGTCTGAAGCTTTCTTT CASSEHRGRGSEAFF TRBV25-1 few TRBD1 TRBJ1-1
TGTGCCAGCACCCCAGGGACAGGGGTTAGCGAAAAACTGTTTTTT CASTPGTGVSEKLFF TRBV6-5 once TRBD1 TRBJ1-4
TGTGCCGGAGGGCCTGGGACCATATATTTT CAGGPGTIYF TRBV30 NA NA TRBJ1-3
TGTGCCAGCAGCCCCCCTCTTAGGACAGGGGGCGAGACCCAGTACTTC CASSPPLRTGGETQYF TRBV7-9 few TRBD1 TRBJ2-5
TGTGCCAGCAGCCTTGAGCGGGGGAGGCGGGAAAACATTCAGTACTTC CASSLERGRRENIQYF TRBV11-2 NA TRBD2 TRBJ2-4
TGCGCCAGCAGCTTGGCCGGACAGGGCACTGGAAACACCATATATTTT CASSLAGQGTGNTIYF TRBV5-1 NA TRBD1 TRBJ1-3
TGCGCCAGCAGCCAAGAAGGTTCAGGGCAGCCCCAGCATTTT CASSQEGSGQPQHF TRBV4-3 once NA TRBJ1-5
TGCGCCAGCAGCCCAGGGGGCGACCTTTTAGAGACCCAGTACTTC CASSPGGDLLETQYF TRBV5-1 NA TRBD1 TRBJ2-5
TGTGCCAGCAGCTCTCGGACTGAAAGACCCTACGAGCAGTACTTC CASSSRTERPYEQYF TRBV11-2 NA NA TRBJ2-7
TGTGCCAGCACCGTCCCGCGGGGACAGGGGGTGAGTGAGCAGTTCTTC CASTVPRGQGVSEQFF TRBV27 NA TRBD1 TRBJ2-1
TGTGCCAGCAGCAAAGGTTGTTCGGGACAGGGGGCAACCGGGGAGCTGTTTTTT CASSKGCSGQGATGELFF TRBV21-1 once NA TRBJ2-2
TGCGCCAGCAGCTTGGCCGGGGGACCTAGCGTGGATGAGCAGTTCTTC CASSLAGGPSVDEQFF TRBV5-1 NA NA TRBJ2-1
TGTGCCAGCAGCGACCCGGGACTGGGTGAGGGCTACACCTTC CASSDPGLGEGYTF TRBV11-2 NA NA TRBJ1-2
TGTGCCAGCAGTCTCCGGACAGGGGGGAACACTGAAGCTTTCTTT CASSLRTGGNTEAFF TRBV6-1 NA TRBD1 TRBJ1-1
TGTGCCAGCAGTGAAGGGGACAGGGACCCCTACGAGCAGTACTTC CASSEGDRDPYEQYF TRBV2 NA TRBD1 TRBJ2-7
TGTGCCAGCTCACCATTAGTTGCCGCAGGCGCCGGCACTGAAGCTTTCTTT CASSPLVAAGAGTEAFF TRBV18 NA NA TRBJ1-1
TGTGCCAGCACTTTGACCGGGACAGGGGCCTATGAGCAGTTCTTC CASTLTGTGAYEQFF TRBV11-2 NA TRBD1 TRBJ2-1
TGCGCCAGCAGTCACCTGGGACAGACTAACTATGGCTACACCTTC CASSHLGQTNYGYTF TRBV23-1 NA TRBD1 TRBJ1-2
TGCGCCAGCAGCTTGGAATGGGTGGGCAGGGGTATAGACAATGAGCAGTTCTTC CASSLEWVGRGIDNEQFF TRBV5-1 NA NA TRBJ2-1
TGTGCCAGCAGGGAACTAGCTACGGAGACCCAGTACTTC CASRELATETQYF TRBV6-1 NA NA TRBJ2-5
TGTGCCAGCAGCCAGGGGGAGACAGGGGGGGAATACGAGCAGTACTTC CASSQGETGGEYEQYF TRBV4-2 NA TRBD1 TRBJ2-7
TGTGCCAGCAGCTTGTACAGAGTCAACTATGGCTACACCTTC CASSLYRVNYGYTF TRBV5-8 once NA TRBJ1-2
TGCAGCGTTGACGGGACTAGCGGGAGCGATGAGCAGTTCTTC CSVDGTSGSDEQFF TRBV29-1 NA TRBD2 TRBJ2-1
TGTGCCAGCAGCCAAGATCATAAGCTTTCAGCGGTTGGCGATACGCAGTATTTT CASSQDHKLSAVGDTQYF TRBV14 once NA TRBJ2-3
TGCGCCAGCAGCTTGGGACAAGTATCTGGGGCCAACGTCCTGACTTTC CASSLGQVSGANVLTF TRBV5-1 NA NA TRBJ2-6
TGTGCCAGCAGCTTAGGACATTCATTAGCCTACGAGCAGTACTTC CASSLGHSLAYEQYF TRBV7-2 NA NA TRBJ2-7
TGTGCCTGGGCTCGCACAGGGGGTGGGTCTGGGGCCAACGTCCTGACTTTC CAWARTGGGSGANVLTF TRBV30 NA TRBD1 TRBJ2-6
TGTGCCAGCAGTTTATGGCAGAGGGACACTGAAGCTTTCTTT CASSLWQRDTEAFF TRBV28 NA NA TRBJ1-1
TGTGCCAGCAGCCGCGACAGGCAAAAACTGTTTTTT CASSRDRQKLFF TRBV6-5 few NA TRBJ1-4
TGTGCCAGCAGCTTGGAGGCGGGGTTCCTCTCCTACGAGCAGTACTTC CASSLEAGFLSYEQYF TRBV5-6 once NA TRBJ2-7
TGTGCCAGCAGTAACACAGGGTTTGGAAATGAGCAGTTCTTC CASSNTGFGNEQFF TRBV6-1 NA NA TRBJ2-1
TGTGCCAGTCGCGCCCTACTAGCGGGGGATCCCGAGCAGTACTTC CASRALLAGDPEQYF TRBV6-6 NA TRBD2 TRBJ2-7
TGTGCCAGCAGCTTTGCCGGGACAGGGAGAGACTATGGCTACACCTTC CASSFAGTGRDYGYTF TRBV11-3 NA TRBD1 TRBJ1-2
TGCGCCAGCAGTCCCACGGGGGGGAGCACTGAAGCTTTCTTT CASSPTGGSTEAFF TRBV5-1 NA NA TRBJ1-1
TGTGCCAGCTCGAGAGGGGGTGAAGCTTTCTTT CASSRGGEAFF TRBV25-1 NA NA TRBJ1-1
TGTGCCAGCAGCCGCGGGGGACCGGAGGAGCAGTACTTC CASSRGGPEEQYF TRBV14 NA TRBD2 TRBJ2-7
TGTGCCAGCAGCGCCTTGGGAGGCCTGAACACCGGGGAGCTGTTTTTT CASSALGGLNTGELFF TRBV7-2 once NA TRBJ2-2
TGTGCCACCCTCGCTAGTTCCCCTCCCAATGAGCAGTTCTTC CATLASSPPNEQFF TRBV10-3 NA NA TRBJ2-1
TGTGCCAGCAGCTTAGGGAGCGGGAGGGCCTGGAATGAGCAGTTCTTC CASSLGSGRAWNEQFF TRBV7-9 NA TRBD2 TRBJ2-1
TGTGCCAGCAGCGTCTCCCGGGGGAACACTGAAGCTTTCTTT CASSVSRGNTEAFF TRBV2 few NA TRBJ1-1
TGTGCCAGCAGTGACGCCCTGGCCCCAAATTCACCCCTCCACTTT CASSDALAPNSPLHF TRBV6-4 once NA TRBJ1-6
TGTGCCAGCAGTGAAGACAGTTACTATGGCTACACCTTC CASSEDSYYGYTF TRBV6-5 NA NA TRBJ1-2
TGTGCCAGTAGTAAGGACAGAGTACGAGAGACCCAGTACTTC CASSKDRVRETQYF TRBV19 NA NA TRBJ2-5
TGTGCCAGCAGCTTCATGTTTCAACCGGGACTAGCCTCCTACAATGAGCAGTTCTTC CASSFMFQPGLASYNEQFF TRBV7-2 NA TRBD2 TRBJ2-1
TGTGCCAGCAGCCGGACAGGGCCGGATGAAAAACTGTTTTTT CASSRTGPDEKLFF TRBV6-5 NA TRBD1 TRBJ1-4
TGTGCCAGCAGTCTTAGCGGGAGCACAGATACGCAGTATTTT CASSLSGSTDTQYF TRBV5-5 NA TRBD2 TRBJ2-3
TGTGCCAGCAGTTTAAGGGGGTTCTATGGCTACACCTTC CASSLRGFYGYTF TRBV6-1 NA NA TRBJ1-2